The text below deals with one T cell receptor beta chain. The antigen this receptor binds is unknown. No clone much larger than this one lies a single base away; base qualities are absent. These data are taken from a study of CD8 T cells in Susac syndrome (dated by TCRdb to about 2019). Some background on the complete study: The study used repertoire sequencing to test whether antigen drove CD8+ T cell activation and differentiation in Susac syndrome. Results the study describes overall, beyond this receptor: The number of individuals in the TCR sequencing and HLA analysis was acknowledged as relatively small.

Peripheral blood CD8+ and CD4+ T cells from healthy donors, Susac syndrome patients and multiple sclerosis patients were profiled by high-throughput TCR beta sequencing. Multiple sclerosis controls were treatment-naive patients with stable or active relapsing-remitting disease fulfilling revised McDonald criteria. Bulk CD8+ and CD4+ T cells were purified by magnetic negative isolation, while CD8+ TEMRA cells were enriched using FACS. Blood was collected in EDTA tubes and processed within 24 hours, with PBMCs isolated through density gradient centrifugation. PBMCs intended for TCR sequencing were cryopreserved in liquid nitrogen and were subsequently thawed in a 37 degrees C water bath. A purity of at least 90% was achieved for sorted or isolated CD4+, CD8+ and CD8+ TEMRA cells. Based on the germline V gene, the CDR1 and CDR2 sequences are SGHTA and FQGTGA. V is reduced by 6 bases and J by 4 bases, leaving a spacing of 11 bases between them. The CDR3 runs 13 residues from the cysteine to the phenylalanine. Only CDR3 DNA remains: 39 bases, in frame from the first base.

RNA was extracted with the RNeasy kit and 0.5 to 1 ug was reverse transcribed using random hexamers. The immunoSEQ multiplex PCR assay, which covers 54 Vbeta and 13 Jbeta segments, was used to amplify TCR beta CDR3 regions. Bias from PCR amplification was corrected by using a synthetic template baseline for primer optimization and for computational correction. The original pipeline was this. Reads were annotated to V, D and J genes per IMGT and analyzed with immunoSEQ Analyzer, keeping only productive sequences. Clonality was computed as one minus Shannon entropy normalized by log2 of the number of productive unique sequences. Public and private clones were assessed among the 100 most prevalent clones of each patient and control. Clones were defined as Susac-specific if absent from the healthy and MS cohorts, from 900 to 1,200 published viral clones and from other ImmuneACCESS disease sequences. Clones were called with MiXCR by TCRdb after fastp trimmed the public reads at Q25, and only in-frame beta chains were retained. Identical CDR3 proteins give one entry, which carries the most common genes and DNA. Here the V and J calls rest on TCRdb's processing, not on the authors' analysis. The sample includes roughly 120,000 distinct CDR3 sequences, with roughly 94% observed a single time. Approximately 0.12% of the sample is in the top ten clones.

Sequenced sample: CD4+ T cells from PBMCs. The source is a human donor with multiple sclerosis. The chain couples TRBV7-3 to TRBJ2-3; possibly the D gene is TRBD2, per 5 matching bases. The nucleotide sequence reads TGTGCCAGCAGTTCTAGCCCCCCAGATACGCAGTATTTT. Translated, this is CASSSSPPDTQYF.